Included here is one T cell receptor beta chain sequence, with context. Its cognate antigen is unknown. Sequenced by immunoSEQ multiplex PCR; TCRdb stores in-frame clones only, minus some. The profile shows more than 85,000 clones, 75% to 80% of them singletons. The data were taken from a study of cytotoxic CD8 clonotypes in ibrutinib-treated CLL. Study as a whole: The group held approximately eleven relapsed/refractory and around 14 treatment-naive patients, with under 18 IGHV unmutated. Following a median roughly 12 months of treatment, with a range of 6 to 36, response samples were taken.

Broader study findings: Clonality rose at ibrutinib response, held steady in sustained remission, and fell toward baseline at progression.

This clonotype originated in a human donor with chronic lymphocytic leukemia. Sequenced material: PBMCs, taken after 24 months of ibrutinib treatment.

Written as DNA, the CDR3 is TGCAGCGTAGTGACAGGGAGCAATGAGCAGTTCTTC. Translation: CSVVTGSNEQFF. V usage is TRBV29-1 and J usage is TRBJ2-1, with 7 bases matching TRBD1. Losses at the gene ends were 6 bases for V and 6 bases for J; bases not matched to a gene: 5. The CDR3 spans 12 residues. Germline assignment: CDR1 SQVTM and CDR2 ANQGSEA.